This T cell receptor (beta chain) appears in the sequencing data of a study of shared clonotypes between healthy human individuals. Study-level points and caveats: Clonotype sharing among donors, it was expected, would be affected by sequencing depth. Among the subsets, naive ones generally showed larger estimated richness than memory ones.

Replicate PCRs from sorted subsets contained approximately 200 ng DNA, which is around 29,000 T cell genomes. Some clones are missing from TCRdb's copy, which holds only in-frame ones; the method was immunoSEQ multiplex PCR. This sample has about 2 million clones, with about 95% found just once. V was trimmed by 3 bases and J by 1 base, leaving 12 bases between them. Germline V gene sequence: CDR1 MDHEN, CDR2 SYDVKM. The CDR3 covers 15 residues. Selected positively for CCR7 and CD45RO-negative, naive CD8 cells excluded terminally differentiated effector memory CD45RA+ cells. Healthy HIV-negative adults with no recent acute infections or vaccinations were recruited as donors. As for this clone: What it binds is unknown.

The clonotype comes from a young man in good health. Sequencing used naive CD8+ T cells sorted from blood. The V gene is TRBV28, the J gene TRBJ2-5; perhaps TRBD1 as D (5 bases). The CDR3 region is CASSFTLTGQETQYF. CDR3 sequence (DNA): TGTGCCAGCAGTTTTACCCTAACAGGCCAAGAGACCCAGTACTTC.